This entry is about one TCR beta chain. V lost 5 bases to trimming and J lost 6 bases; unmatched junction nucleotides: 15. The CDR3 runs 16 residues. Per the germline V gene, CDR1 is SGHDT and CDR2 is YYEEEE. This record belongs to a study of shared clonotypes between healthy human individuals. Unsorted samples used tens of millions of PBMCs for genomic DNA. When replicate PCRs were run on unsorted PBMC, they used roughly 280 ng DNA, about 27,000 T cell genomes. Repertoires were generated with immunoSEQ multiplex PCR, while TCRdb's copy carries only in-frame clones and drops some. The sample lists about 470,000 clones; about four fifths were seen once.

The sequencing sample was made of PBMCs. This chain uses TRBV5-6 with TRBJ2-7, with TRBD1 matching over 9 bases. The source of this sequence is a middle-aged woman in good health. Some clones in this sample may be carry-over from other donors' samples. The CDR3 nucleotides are TGTGCCAGCAGTTGGACGGGACAGGGTTCCTGGGGCGAGCAGTACTTC. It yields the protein CASSWTGQGSWGEQYF. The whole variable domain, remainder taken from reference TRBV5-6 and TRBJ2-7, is DAGVTQSPTHLIKTRGQQVTLRCSPKSGHDTVSWYQQALGQGPQFIFQYYEEEERQRGNFPDRFSGHQFPNYSSELNVNALLLGDSALYLCASSWTGQGSWGEQYFGPGTRLTVT.